A selection of T cell receptor beta chains follows, all from one sample in a study of CD8 T cells in ankylosing spondylitis. TCRdb itself ran the 5' RACE reads through MiXCR, one entry per CDR3 protein. The data hold about 35,000 distinct CDR3 sequences, with over 2.5% observed a single time. The source material was blood, either unsorted or a sorted T cell fraction (not recorded which). These receptors were collected from a male donor with ankylosing spondylitis or in good health (not recorded which). Both conserved end residues are part of each CDR3. The D gene is left open where the match is weak. Clone size, where shown, is once, few, many, or a class for clones that have expanded.

J: TRBJ2-2; size: many; V: TRBV9; D: -; CDR3: CASSVRPTLANTGELFF; DNA: TGTGCCAGCAGCGTGAGGCCGACACTAGCGAACACCGGGGAGCTGTTTTTT
J: TRBJ2-1; size: many; V: TRBV9; D: -; CDR3: CASSVGASADNEQFF; DNA: TGTGCCAGCAGCGTAGGCGCTAGCGCAGACAATGAGCAGTTCTTC
J: TRBJ2-2; size: many; V: TRBV9; D: TRBD2; CDR3: CASSNRLAGGAGELFF; DNA: TGTGCCAGCAGCAACCGACTAGCGGGAGGGGCCGGGGAGCTGTTTTTT
J: TRBJ1-5; size: many; V: TRBV9; D: TRBD1; CDR3: CASSLTGYSNQPQHF; DNA: TGTGCCAGCAGCCTGACAGGGTATAGCAATCAGCCCCAGCATTTT
J: TRBJ2-2; size: many; V: TRBV9; D: -; CDR3: CASSVASRLGVGELFF; DNA: TGTGCCAGCAGCGTAGCTTCGAGACTAGGTGTCGGGGAGCTGTTTTTT
J: TRBJ2-2; size: many; V: TRBV9; D: TRBD2; CDR3: CASSATTSGGARYTGELFF; DNA: TGTGCCAGCAGCGCAACCACTAGCGGGGGGGCCCGGTACACCGGGGAGCTGTTTTTT
J: TRBJ1-6; size: many; V: TRBV9; D: -; CDR3: CASSVDQGVSYNSPLHF; DNA: TGTGCCAGCAGCGTAGATCAGGGCGTCTCCTATAATTCACCCCTCCACTTT
J: TRBJ1-4; size: many; V: TRBV9; D: TRBD1; CDR3: CASSAAGQATNEKLFF; DNA: TGTGCCAGCAGCGCGGCCGGACAGGCAACTAATGAAAAACTGTTTTTT
J: TRBJ2-3; size: -; V: TRBV9; D: TRBD2; CDR3: CASSVIGAGVSTDTQYF; DNA: TGTGCCAGCAGCGTAATTGGGGCGGGAGTATCCACAGATACGCAGTATTTT
J: TRBJ2-5; size: many; V: TRBV9; D: -; CDR3: CASSVGTQGTQYF; DNA: TGTGCCAGCAGCGTAGGGACTCAAGGGACCCAGTACTTC
J: TRBJ1-3; size: many; V: TRBV9; D: -; CDR3: CASSPSSGNTIYF; DNA: TGTGCCAGCAGCCCTTCAAGTGGAAACACCATATATTTT
J: TRBJ1-1; size: many; V: TRBV9; D: -; CDR3: CASSVATTDNTEAFF; DNA: TGTGCCAGCAGCGTAGCTACGACAGACAACACTGAAGCTTTCTTT
J: TRBJ1-4; size: many; V: TRBV9; D: -; CDR3: CASSVAAAGGGEKLFF; DNA: TGTGCCAGCAGCGTAGCCGCCGCGGGGGGAGGGGAAAAACTGTTTTTT
J: TRBJ2-1; size: many; V: TRBV9; D: TRBD2; CDR3: CASSVELGPLAGGPGRSYNEQFF; DNA: TGTGCCAGCAGCGTAGAGCTGGGGCCACTAGCGGGGGGCCCCGGTAGGTCCTACAATGAGCAGTTCTTC
J: TRBJ2-5; size: few; V: TRBV9; D: TRBD2; CDR3: CASSSGTSGSGTQYF; DNA: TGTGCCAGCAGCTCAGGGACTAGCGGGAGTGGGACCCAGTACTTC
J: TRBJ2-5; size: -; V: TRBV9; D: -; CDR3: CASSVEASETQYF; DNA: TGTGCCAGCAGCGTAGAAGCGTCGGAGACCCAGTACTTC
J: TRBJ2-1; size: medium-sized; V: TRBV9; D: -; CDR3: CASSVPTGEGNEQFF; DNA: TGTGCCAGCAGCGTCCCGACAGGGGAGGGCAATGAGCAGTTCTTC
J: TRBJ2-5; size: many; V: TRBV9; D: TRBD1; CDR3: CASSQDRGGETQYF; DNA: TGTGCCAGCAGCCAGGACAGGGGAGGCGAGACCCAGTACTTC
J: TRBJ2-1; size: few; V: TRBV9; D: -; CDR3: CASSEQQGGNNEQFF; DNA: TGTGCCAGCAGCGAACAACAAGGGGGGAACAATGAGCAGTTCTTC
J: TRBJ2-2; size: many; V: TRBV9; D: -; CDR3: CASSPDGGSALDGELFF; DNA: TGTGCCAGCAGCCCAGATGGGGGTTCAGCCCTTGACGGGGAGCTGTTTTTT
J: TRBJ1-1; size: -; V: TRBV9; D: -; CDR3: CASSGLNTEAFF; DNA: TGTGCCAGCAGCGGATTGAACACTGAAGCTTTCTTT
J: TRBJ1-1; size: medium-sized; V: TRBV9; D: -; CDR3: CASSPGQRNTEAFF; DNA: TGTGCCAGCAGCCCGGGACAAAGGAACACTGAAGCTTTCTTT
J: TRBJ2-3; size: many; V: TRBV9; D: -; CDR3: CASSVGNLGANTDTQYF; DNA: TGTGCCAGCAGCGTAGGGAATTTGGGGGCGAACACAGATACGCAGTATTTT
J: TRBJ1-6; size: many; V: TRBV9; D: -; CDR3: CASSVGSGNSPLHF; DNA: TGTGCCAGCAGCGTAGGTTCTGGGAATTCACCCCTCCACTTT
J: TRBJ2-2; size: many; V: TRBV9; D: -; CDR3: CASSAEEETGELFF; DNA: TGTGCCAGCAGCGCAGAGGAGGAAACCGGGGAGCTGTTTTTT
J: TRBJ1-2; size: many; V: TRBV9; D: -; CDR3: CASSLGQGTAGYTF; DNA: TGTGCCAGCAGCCTTGGCCAGGGGACGGCTGGCTACACCTTC
J: TRBJ2-1; size: many; V: TRBV9; D: TRBD2; CDR3: CASSQGLAGYNEQFF; DNA: TGTGCCAGCAGCCAGGGACTAGCGGGTTACAATGAGCAGTTCTTC
J: TRBJ2-3; size: many; V: TRBV9; D: TRBD2; CDR3: CASSVAGGAREDTQYF; DNA: TGTGCCAGCAGCGTAGCCGGGGGGGCCCGAGAAGATACGCAGTATTTT
J: TRBJ2-2; size: many; V: TRBV9; D: -; CDR3: CASSVAGGQTNTGELFF; DNA: TGTGCCAGCAGCGTAGCGGGAGGACAGACCAACACCGGGGAGCTGTTTTTT
J: TRBJ2-1; size: many; V: TRBV9; D: TRBD1; CDR3: CASSRDSFTEQFF; DNA: TGTGCCAGCAGTAGGGACAGCTTTACTGAGCAGTTCTTC
J: TRBJ2-1; size: many; V: TRBV9; D: TRBD2; CDR3: CASRGLAGGQENEQFF; DNA: TGTGCCAGCAGGGGACTAGCGGGGGGGCAGGAGAATGAGCAGTTCTTC
J: TRBJ1-1; size: many; V: TRBV9; D: -; CDR3: CASSVETGRYTEAFF; DNA: TGTGCCAGCAGCGTAGAGACGGGGAGGTACACTGAAGCTTTCTTT
J: TRBJ2-3; size: many; V: TRBV9; D: TRBD2; CDR3: CASSVGSGGRTDTQYF; DNA: TGTGCCAGCAGCGTAGGCAGCGGGGGCCGCACAGATACGCAGTATTTT
J: TRBJ1-6; size: many; V: TRBV9; D: -; CDR3: CASSALQGANSPLHF; DNA: TGTGCCAGCAGCGCCCTACAGGGAGCGAATTCACCCCTCCACTTT
J: TRBJ2-1; size: many; V: TRBV9; D: -; CDR3: CASSVVEFSYNEQFF; DNA: TGTGCCAGCAGCGTAGTGGAGTTTTCCTACAATGAGCAGTTCTTC
J: TRBJ2-5; size: many; V: TRBV9; D: TRBD2; CDR3: CASSVDHSGGLKETQYF; DNA: TGTGCCAGCAGCGTAGATCATAGCGGGGGATTAAAAGAGACCCAGTACTTC
J: TRBJ1-1; size: many; V: TRBV4-2; D: -; CDR3: CASTPDVGGSEAFF; DNA: TGTGCCAGCACCCCAGACGTCGGGGGCTCTGAAGCTTTCTTT
J: TRBJ2-4; size: many; V: TRBV9; D: TRBD1; CDR3: CASSVEGTGGNIQYF; DNA: TGTGCCAGCAGCGTAGAGGGGACAGGGGGAAACATTCAGTACTTC
J: TRBJ2-1; size: many; V: TRBV9; D: -; CDR3: CASSRGTNEQFF; DNA: TGTGCCAGCTCGCGAGGGACCAATGAGCAGTTCTTC
J: TRBJ2-1; size: medium-sized; V: TRBV9; D: -; CDR3: CASSVEVGDNEQFF; DNA: TGTGCCAGCAGCGTAGAAGTAGGAGACAATGAGCAGTTCTTC
J: TRBJ2-3; size: many; V: TRBV9; D: TRBD2; CDR3: CASSVGGTSGIVGDTQYF; DNA: TGTGCCAGCAGCGTAGGCGGGACTAGCGGGATCGTCGGAGATACGCAGTATTTT
J: TRBJ1-6; size: many; V: TRBV9; D: -; CDR3: CASSFGSSSYNSPLHF; DNA: TGTGCCAGCAGCTTCGGGAGCAGCTCCTATAATTCACCCCTCCACTTT
J: TRBJ2-1; size: many; V: TRBV9; D: TRBD2; CDR3: CASSVAGGDNEQFF; DNA: TGTGCCAGCAGCGTAGCGGGGGGAGACAATGAGCAGTTCTTC
J: TRBJ1-1; size: many; V: TRBV9; D: TRBD1; CDR3: CASSPETGIGTEAFF; DNA: TGTGCCAGCAGCCCTGAGACAGGGATCGGCACTGAAGCTTTCTTT
J: TRBJ2-6; size: -; V: TRBV9; D: TRBD2; CDR3: CASSESQRGSGANVLTF; DNA: TGTGCCAGCAGTGAGAGCCAGCGGGGCTCTGGGGCCAACGTCCTGACTTTC
J: TRBJ1-1; size: many; V: TRBV9; D: -; CDR3: CASSATASMNTEAFF; DNA: TGTGCCAGCAGTGCTACAGCTAGCATGAACACTGAAGCTTTCTTT
J: TRBJ2-1; size: many; V: TRBV9; D: TRBD2; CDR3: CASSVDVGGRYNEQFF; DNA: TGTGCCAGCAGCGTAGACGTGGGAGGGAGGTACAATGAGCAGTTCTTC
J: TRBJ2-1; size: medium-sized; V: TRBV9; D: TRBD2; CDR3: CASSLGLAGAHEQFF; DNA: TGTGCCAGCAGCCTGGGACTAGCGGGAGCGCATGAGCAGTTCTTC
J: TRBJ2-6; size: many; V: TRBV9; D: -; CDR3: CASSVVGPPNVLTF; DNA: TGTGCCAGCAGCGTAGTGGGACCCCCGAACGTCCTGACTTTC